Presented here are 14 T cell receptor beta chains from one specimen sequenced in a study of blood T cell repertoires in COVID-19. Sequencing was performed with immunoSEQ multiplex PCR; in TCRdb, only in-frame clones are kept and a portion is missing. The sample has 190,000 or so clones; 65% to 90% are singletons. Sequenced sample: PBMCs or T cells enriched from blood (not recorded which). The source of these receptors is a woman between 25 and 40 years old who had been exposed to COVID-19.

This clone is a singleton in its sample. V and J are TRBV18 and TRBJ1-5; D gene unclear. This CDR3 has 15 residues. Germline V gives CDR1 KGHSH, CDR2 LQKENI. Trimming pared 2 bases from V and 0 bases from J, leaving 8 bases between. The CDR3 nucleotides are TGTGCCAGCTCACCAGAGGCGGATAGCAATCAGCCCCAGCATTTT. It yields the protein CASSPEADSNQPQHF.

This clone was detected once. J is TRBJ1-5 and V is TRBV19, with 8 nucleotides matching TRBD1. The germline gives CDR1 LNHDA, CDR2 SQIVND (reference sequence). The CDR3 sequence is 14 residues long. V shed 5 bases, J shed 7 bases, and the junction held 7 bases outside the gene matches. CDR3 loop: CASSPQGARQPQHF. The CDR3 nucleotides are TGTGCCAGTAGTCCCCAGGGGGCGAGACAGCCCCAGCATTTT.

The chain combines TRBV19 with TRBJ1-2; TRBD1 is a possible D gene (5 bases). CDR3 length equals 14 residues. Looked up from germline, CDR1 is LNHDA and CDR2 is SQIVND (reference sequence). V was trimmed by 5 bases and J by 1 base, leaving 11 bases between them. The CDR3 DNA reads as TGTGCCAGTAGTGGGGGGAGTAGTAACTATGGCTACACCTTC. As protein: CASSGGSSNYGYTF.

The gene calls are TRBV10-1 and TRBJ2-7; the D gene is possibly TRBD1 (6 bases). The germline V gene has CDR1 WNHNN and CDR2 SYGVQD (reference sequence). This CDR3 contains 16 residues. The V end was cut by 2 bases, the J end by 0 bases, with 14 bases between. CDR3 DNA: TGCGCCAGCAGTGAGGATGGGGGCCCGAGCTCCTACGAGCAGTACTTC. Encoded protein: CASSEDGGPSSYEQYF.

V gene TRBV19 combines with J gene TRBJ1-1, with a possible D match to TRBD1 (6 bases). Trimming cost V 0 bases and J 5 bases, with 13 bases left between them. Germline V CDR1 and CDR2: LNHDA, SQIVND (reference sequence). This CDR3 is 15 amino acids long. DNA of the CDR3: TGTGCCAGTAGTATAGATGAGGGGAGGGGGACTGAAGCTTTCTTT. Its protein product is CASSIDEGRGTEAFF. The variable domain in full, with the rest retrieved from reference TRBV19 and TRBJ1-1, is DGGITQSPKYLFRKEGQNVTLSCEQNLNHDAMYWYRQDPGQGLRLIYYSQIVNDFQKGDIAEGYSVSREKKESFPLTVTSAQKNPTAFYLCASSIDEGRGTEAFFGQGTRLTVV.

This sequence joins TRBV21-1 and TRBJ1-2; the D call TRBD1 from the table was never checked on the DNA. TRBV21-1 is deemed a pseudogene. The CDR3 loop spans 15 amino acids. The CDR3 reads CASIEGQLANYGYTF. The CDR3 nucleotides are TGTGCCAGCATAGAGGGACAGTTAGCTAACTATGGCTACACCTTC.

The chain joins TRBV2 to TRBJ1-2, with D tentatively TRBD1 (5 bases). V was trimmed by 8 bases and J by 8 bases, leaving 18 bases between them. The V gene's germline CDR1 is SNHLY and CDR2 FYNNEI. The CDR3 extends over 13 amino acids. Written as DNA, the CDR3 is TGTGCCAGCTTATCGGGCAGGGATAGCGGCTACACCTTC. Residues: CASLSGRDSGYTF.

By its share, this clone is medium-sized. The chain joins TRBV10-3 to TRBJ2-7, with a weak D call TRBD1 (6 bases). Germline lookup yields CDR1 ENHRY and CDR2 SYGVKD. CDR3 length: 15 residues. Trimming cost V 4 bases and J 2 bases, with 15 bases left between them. Written as DNA, the CDR3 is TGTGCCATCAGTGCGACAGGCGGAATAACCTACGAGCAGTACTTC. Amino acid sequence: CAISATGGITYEQYF.

The J gene is TRBJ1-3, the V gene TRBV12-5, with unresolved D. The CDR3 runs 14 residues. The germline V and J ends were trimmed by 6 bases and 4 bases, with 13 bases remaining between them. Germline V gives CDR1 LGHNT, CDR2 FRNRAP. CDR3 bases: TGTGCTAGTGGCTCGGGGTTGTCGGGAAACACCATATATTTT. It encodes CASGSGLSGNTIYF. Looking up the rest from reference TRBV12-5 and TRBJ1-3 gives the full variable domain: DARVTQTPRHKVTEMGQEVTMRCQPILGHNTVFWYRQTMMQGLELLAYFRNRAPLDDSGMPKDRFSAEMPDATLATLKIQPSEPRDSAVYFCASGSGLSGNTIYFGEGSWLTVV.

V is TRBV10-3 and J is TRBJ1-1; possible D gene TRBD1, 6 bases. Trimming cost V 10 bases and J 1 base, with 16 bases left between them. CDR3 length: 14 amino acids. The germline V gene has CDR1 ENHRY and CDR2 SYGVKD. The CDR3 DNA reads as TGTGCCAGCGGTTCGGGGGGCTCGAACACTGAAGCTTTCTTT. Its translation is CASGSGGSNTEAFF.

The CDR3 sequence: CASSPGQGINYGYTF. The DNA of the CDR3 is TGTGCCAGCAGCCCTGGACAGGGGATAAACTATGGCTACACCTTC. The rearrangement joins TRBV11-2 to TRBJ1-2, with 9 bases lining up with TRBD1. The J segment lost 2 bases and the V segment lost 5 bases, leaving 6 bases of the junction unmatched. CDR1 SGHAT and CDR2 FQNNGV come from the germline V gene. This CDR3 spans 15 amino acids.

The rearrangement links TRBV18 to TRBJ2-3, with D possibly TRBD2 on 5 matching bases. The CDR3 runs 15 residues. Germline V gene data show CDR1 as KGHSH and CDR2 as LQKENI. V shed 4 bases and J shed 2 bases, with 13 bases lying between them. The CDR3 nucleotides are TGTGCCAGCTCACGGACTGCCAGTCTCACAGATACGCAGTATTTT. Protein product: CASSRTASLTDTQYF.

This sequence joins TRBV10-3 and TRBJ2-1; 12 bases line up with TRBD2. CDR3 size: 15 residues. Germline V gene sequence: CDR1 ENHRY, CDR2 SYGVKD. V was pared by 4 bases and J by 9 bases, with 7 bases of the junction left unmatched. CDR3 DNA sequence: TGTGCCATCAGTGTTTCTAGCGGGGGGGCGATTGAGCAGTTCTTC. Its protein product is CAISVSSGGAIEQFF.

The chain links TRBV28 to TRBJ1-1; tentatively, D is TRBD1 (5 bases). The CDR3 extends over 14 amino acids. The germline CDR1 and CDR2 sequences are MDHEN and SYDVKM. Trimming left V 8 bases short and J 6 bases short, with 19 bases between. The CDR3 nucleotides are TGTGCCAGCTTCTCTCCCTGGACACTTTCTGAAGCTTTCTTT. This gives the protein CASFSPWTLSEAFF.